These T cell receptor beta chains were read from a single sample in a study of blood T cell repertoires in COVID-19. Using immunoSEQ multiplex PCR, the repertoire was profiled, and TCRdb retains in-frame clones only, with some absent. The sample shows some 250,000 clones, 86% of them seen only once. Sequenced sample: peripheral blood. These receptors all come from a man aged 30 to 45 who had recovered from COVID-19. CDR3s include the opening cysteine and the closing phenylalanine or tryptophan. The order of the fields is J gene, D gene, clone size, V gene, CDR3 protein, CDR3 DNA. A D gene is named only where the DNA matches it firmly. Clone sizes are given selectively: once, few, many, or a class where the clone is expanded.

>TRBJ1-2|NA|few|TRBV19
CASSRGDRDQLYGYTF
TGTGCCAGTAGCCGAGGAGACAGAGACCAGCTCTATGGCTACACCTTC
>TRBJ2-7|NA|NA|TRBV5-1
CASSLAVSYEQYF
TGCGCCAGCAGCTTGGCCGTTTCCTACGAGCAGTACTTC
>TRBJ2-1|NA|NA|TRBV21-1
CASGSTSGVYNEQFF
TGTGCCAGCGGTTCAACTAGCGGGGTCTACAATGAGCAGTTCTTC
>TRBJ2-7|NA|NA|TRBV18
CASSPPESSYEQYF
TGTGCCAGCTCACCACCTGAGAGCTCCTACGAGCAGTACTTC
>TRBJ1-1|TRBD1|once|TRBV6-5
CASIGQGLPNTEAFF
TGTGCCAGCATTGGACAGGGACTCCCGAACACTGAAGCTTTCTTT
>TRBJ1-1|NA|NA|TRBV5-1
CASSPGEGLEAFF
TGCGCCAGCAGCCCCGGAGAGGGTTTAGAAGCTTTCTTT
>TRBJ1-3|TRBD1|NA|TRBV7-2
CASSFDRRGHTIYF
TGTGCCAGCAGTTTCGACAGGAGGGGGCACACCATATATTTT
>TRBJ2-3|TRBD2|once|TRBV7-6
CASRAGLAGFTDTQYF
TGTGCCAGCAGGGCGGGTCTAGCGGGGTTCACAGATACGCAGTATTTT
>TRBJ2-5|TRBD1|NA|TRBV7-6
CASSLDSLDRVLGETQYF
TGTGCCAGCAGCTTAGATAGTTTGGACAGGGTGCTGGGGGAGACCCAGTACTTC
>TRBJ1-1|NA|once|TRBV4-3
CASSQDRASMNTEAFF
TGCGCCAGCAGCCAAGATCGCGCAAGTATGAACACTGAAGCTTTCTTT
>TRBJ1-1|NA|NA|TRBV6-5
CASSYSRAPMNTEAFF
TGTGCCAGCAGTTACTCGCGGGCTCCAATGAACACTGAAGCTTTCTTT
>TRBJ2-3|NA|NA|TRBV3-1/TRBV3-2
CASSQEVGQITDTQYF
TGTGCCAGCAGCCAAGAGGTCGGACAGATCACAGATACGCAGTATTTT
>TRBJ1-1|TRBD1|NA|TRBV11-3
CASSSDREDAFF
TGTGCCAGCAGCTCGGACAGGGAGGATGCTTTCTTT
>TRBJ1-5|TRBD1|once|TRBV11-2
CASSFAGQGNQPQHF
TGTGCCAGCAGCTTCGCGGGACAGGGGAATCAGCCCCAGCATTTT
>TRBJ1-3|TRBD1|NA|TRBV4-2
CASSQATYRGLAGNTIYF
TGTGCCAGCAGCCAAGCTACTTACAGGGGGCTCGCTGGAAACACCATATATTTT
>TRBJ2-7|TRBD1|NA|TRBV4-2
CASSQFPDRGLEQYF
TGTGCCAGCAGCCAGTTCCCGGACAGGGGGCTCGAGCAGTACTTC
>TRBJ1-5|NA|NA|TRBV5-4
CASSLDSTNQPQHF
TGTGCCAGCAGCTTGGACAGTACCAATCAGCCCCAGCATTTT
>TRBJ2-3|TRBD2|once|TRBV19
CASSIRTSGGLHDTQYF
TGTGCCAGTAGTATTAGGACTAGCGGGGGCCTTCACGATACGCAGTATTTT
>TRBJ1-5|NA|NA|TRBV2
CASSLDRNSNQPQHF
TGTGCCAGCAGTTTGGACAGAAATAGCAATCAGCCCCAGCATTTT
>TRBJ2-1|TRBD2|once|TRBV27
CASSLDLAGGLDEQFF
TGTGCCAGCAGTTTAGATCTAGCGGGGGGGCTCGATGAGCAGTTCTTC
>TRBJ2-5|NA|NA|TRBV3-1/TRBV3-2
CASSHRGSETQYF
TGTGCCAGCAGCCATCGGGGTTCAGAGACCCAGTACTTC
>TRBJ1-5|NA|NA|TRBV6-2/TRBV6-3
CASNPDRSNQPQHF
TGTGCCAGCAACCCCGACAGGAGCAATCAGCCCCAGCATTTT
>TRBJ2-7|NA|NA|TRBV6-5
CASSFLDFSYEQYF
TGTGCCAGCAGCTTCTTAGATTTCTCCTACGAGCAGTACTTC
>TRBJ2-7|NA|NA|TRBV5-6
CASSLGQFYEQYF
TGTGCCAGCAGCTTGGGACAGTTCTACGAGCAGTACTTC
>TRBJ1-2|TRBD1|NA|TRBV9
CASSIRDRSFAF
TGTGCCAGCAGCATTCGGGACAGGTCCTTCGCCTTC
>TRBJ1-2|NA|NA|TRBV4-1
CASSQPEGVTYGYTF
TGCGCCAGCAGCCAGCCTGAGGGGGTGACCTATGGCTACACCTTC
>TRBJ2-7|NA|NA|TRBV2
CASSEKSAQYF
TGTGCCAGCAGTGAAAAAAGCGCGCAGTACTTC
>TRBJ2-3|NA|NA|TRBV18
CASSPEAWGTQYF
TGTGCCAGCTCACCAGAAGCGTGGGGCACGCAGTATTTT
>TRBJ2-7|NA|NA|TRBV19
CASSILTGPYEQYF
TGTGCCAGTAGTATCTTGACAGGACCCTACGAGCAGTACTTC
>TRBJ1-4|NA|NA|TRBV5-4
CASSFPGSNEKLFF
TGTGCCAGCAGCTTCCCCGGTTCGAATGAAAAACTGTTTTTT
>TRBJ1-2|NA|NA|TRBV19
CASSIDGTTIGNYGYTF
TGTGCCAGTAGTATAGATGGGACAACTATCGGGAACTATGGCTACACCTTC
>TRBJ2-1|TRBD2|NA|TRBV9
CASSVSSGINNEQFF
TGTGCCAGCAGCGTCTCAAGCGGGATAAACAATGAGCAGTTCTTC
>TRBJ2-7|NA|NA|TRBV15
CATSRDQGGREQYF
TGTGCCACCAGCAGAGATCAGGGGGGTCGCGAGCAGTACTTC
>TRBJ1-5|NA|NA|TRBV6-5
CASSYYGQPQHF
TGTGCCAGCAGCTACTACGGGCAGCCCCAGCATTTT
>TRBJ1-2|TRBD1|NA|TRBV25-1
CASSVGTAYGYTF
TGTGCCAGCAGTGTCGGGACAGCTTATGGCTACACCTTC
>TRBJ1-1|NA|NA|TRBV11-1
CASSLGEAGRTEAFF
TGTGCCAGCAGCTTGGGTGAGGCGGGACGCACTGAAGCTTTCTTT
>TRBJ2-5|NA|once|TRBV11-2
CASSLRGSMRETQYF
TGTGCCAGCAGCCTACGGGGTAGTATGAGGGAGACCCAGTACTTC
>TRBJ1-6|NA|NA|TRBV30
CAWRGGVHDNSPLHF
TGTGCCTGGAGGGGGGGGGTTCACGATAATTCACCCCTCCACTTT
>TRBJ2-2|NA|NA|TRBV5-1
CASSLAKGRGELFF
TGCGCCAGCAGCTTGGCCAAGGGGCGCGGGGAGCTGTTTTTT
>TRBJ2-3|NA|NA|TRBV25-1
CASRLYTDTQYF
TGTGCCAGCCGACTCTACACAGATACGCAGTATTTT
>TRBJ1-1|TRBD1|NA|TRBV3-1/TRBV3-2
CASSQGTGVNTEAFF
TGTGCCAGCAGCCAAGGGACAGGGGTGAACACTGAAGCTTTCTTT
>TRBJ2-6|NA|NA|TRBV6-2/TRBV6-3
CASSPLGANVLTF
TGTGCCAGCAGCCCTCTTGGGGCCAACGTCCTGACTTTC
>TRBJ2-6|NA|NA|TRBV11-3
CASSPNGGANVLTF
TGTGCCAGCAGCCCTAATGGTGGGGCCAACGTCCTGACTTTC
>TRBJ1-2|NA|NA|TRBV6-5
CASSPQGRRAGYTF
TGTGCCAGCAGTCCCCAGGGCAGGAGGGCTGGCTACACCTTC
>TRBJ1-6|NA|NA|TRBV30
CASYSPLHF
TGTGCCTCGTATTCACCCCTCCACTTT
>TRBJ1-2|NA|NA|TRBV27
CASSPPHRQTYGYTF
TGTGCCAGCAGTCCTCCCCATCGACAGACCTATGGCTACACCTTC
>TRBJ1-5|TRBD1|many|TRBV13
CASSFRGDRPSDQPQHF
TGTGCCAGCAGCTTCAGGGGGGATCGCCCGTCCGATCAGCCCCAGCATTTT
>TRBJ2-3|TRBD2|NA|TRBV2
CASSLSFSGATDTQYF
TGTGCCAGCAGTCTTTCCTTTAGCGGGGCCACAGATACGCAGTATTTT
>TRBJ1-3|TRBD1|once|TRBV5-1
CASSLGDRASGNTIYF
TGCGCCAGCAGCTTGGGGGACAGGGCATCTGGAAACACCATATATTTT
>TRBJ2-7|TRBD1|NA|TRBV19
CASSTQGGSYEQYF
TGTGCCAGTAGTACACAGGGGGGATCCTACGAGCAGTACTTC
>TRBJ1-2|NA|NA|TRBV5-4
CASSRGLGYTF
TGTGCCAGCAGCCGGGGGTTAGGCTACACCTTC
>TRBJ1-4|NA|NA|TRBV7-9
CASSLTGATNEKLFF
TGTGCCAGCAGTTTGACGGGTGCAACTAATGAAAAACTGTTTTTT
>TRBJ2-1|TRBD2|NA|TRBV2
CASSGTSGGYLRDEQFF
TGTGCCAGCAGTGGGACTAGCGGGGGTTACCTTAGGGATGAGCAGTTCTTC
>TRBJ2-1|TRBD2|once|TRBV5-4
CASSVGLAGPRRGNEQFF
TGTGCCAGCAGCGTAGGACTAGCGGGCCCACGGAGGGGCAATGAGCAGTTCTTC
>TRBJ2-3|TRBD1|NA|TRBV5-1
CASNRLGRGRPDTQYF
TGCGCCAGCAATCGATTAGGCAGGGGGCGTCCAGATACGCAGTATTTT
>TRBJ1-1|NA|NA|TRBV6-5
CASRARSRTEAFF
TGTGCCAGCAGAGCGCGGAGCCGCACTGAAGCTTTCTTT
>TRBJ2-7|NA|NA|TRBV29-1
CSVEFGGLSYEQYF
TGCAGCGTTGAGTTTGGTGGTCTCAGCTACGAGCAGTACTTC
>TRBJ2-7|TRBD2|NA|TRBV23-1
CASSQGGWRGGPYEQYF
TGCGCCAGCAGTCAAGGTGGCTGGCGGGGGGGCCCGTACGAGCAGTACTTC
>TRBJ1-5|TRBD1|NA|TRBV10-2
CASSVTGNQPQHF
TGCGCCAGCAGTGTGACAGGGAATCAGCCCCAGCATTTT